The 11 T cell receptor beta chains reported below all come from one sample, sequenced in a study of long-term antiretroviral therapy in people with HIV. Sequencing relied on immunoSEQ assay v3.0, run at survey level. Some clones are missing from TCRdb's copy, which holds only in-frame ones; the method was immunoSEQ multiplex PCR. The sample consists of about 17,000 clones, 79% of them appearing once. The starting material was unsorted PBMCs, obtained at the start of antiretroviral therapy. The receptors originated from a man aged 30 to 39 with HIV.

The V gene is TRBV28, the J gene TRBJ2-3, with 10 bases fitting TRBD2. Germline trimming cut 3 bases from V and 6 bases from J; bases unmatched to any gene: 18. Germline V CDR1 and CDR2: MDHEN, SYDVKM. This CDR3 has 19 residues. The CDR3 loop is CASSFFWGLASGSLDTQYF. Written as DNA, the CDR3 is TGTGCCAGCAGTTTTTTCTGGGGGTTGGCTAGCGGGAGCCTGGATACGCAGTATTTT.

This clone was detected only a few times. V usage is TRBV4-1 and J usage is TRBJ1-1; a possible D gene is TRBD1 (5 bases). There are 14 residues in the CDR3. V dropped 7 bases and J dropped 2 bases, with 14 bases sitting between them. Per the germline V gene, CDR1 is MGHRA and CDR2 is YSYEKL. CDR3 sequence reads: CASMGLLKNTEAFF. The CDR3 region has the DNA TGCGCCAGCATGGGACTTCTTAAAAACACTGAAGCTTTCTTT.

The gene calls are TRBV29-1 and TRBJ2-1, with D maybe TRBD1 (7 bases). CDR1 and CDR2 (germline): SQVTM, ANQGSEA. This CDR3 region has 15 residues. The V end lost 6 bases, the J end lost 15 bases, and 30 bases lay between the germline ends. CDR3 DNA sequence: TGCAGCGTCCTGGAGGGGGCAGGGGACCGTCATCGGACGTTCTTC. It encodes CSVLEGAGDRHRTFF.

This clone came up a few times. The chain links TRBV9 to TRBJ2-2; D gene unclear. The CDR3 is 14 residues long. Deletions cut 0 bases from V and 7 bases from J, with 10 bases between. Per the germline V gene, CDR1 is SGDLS and CDR2 is YYNGEE. The CDR3 DNA is TGTGCCAGCAGCGTAGCTAAGAGGAACGGGGAGCTGTTTTTT. This sequence encodes CASSVAKRNGELFF.

The rearrangement links TRBV7-2 to TRBJ2-1; 14 bases fit TRBD2. CDR1 is SGHTA, CDR2 FQGNSA, per germline. V dropped 0 bases and J dropped 7; count of bases not matched to a gene: 5. The CDR3 length is 17 residues. CDR3 residues: CASSLARTSGGRNEQFF. In DNA form, the CDR3 reads TGTGCCAGCAGCTTAGCTCGGACTAGCGGGGGGAGGAATGAGCAGTTCTTC.

The gene calls are TRBV7-2 and TRBJ2-1; 10 bases line up with TRBD2. The germline CDR1 and CDR2 sequences are SGHTA and FQGNSA. J was trimmed by 8 bases and V by 4 bases; bases with no gene match: 8. The CDR3 runs 15 residues. This chain's CDR3 is CASSSSSGGRYEQFF. The CDR3 DNA sequence: TGTGCCAGCAGCTCCTCTAGCGGGGGAAGGTATGAGCAGTTCTTC.

This clone is classed as medium-sized. The V gene is TRBV4-3, the J gene TRBJ1-2, with D possibly being TRBD1 (5 bases). The CDR3 extends over 17 amino acids. V lost 0 bases and J lost 4, with 18 bases in between. Germline V CDR1 and CDR2: LGHNA, YSLEER. CDR3: CASSQDRGVRKVYGYTF. The CDR3 region has the DNA TGCGCCAGCAGCCAAGATAGAGGGGTCAGAAAGGTCTATGGCTACACCTTC.

This clone has more than one count but fewer than ten. J is TRBJ1-1 and V is TRBV30, with no clear D. Germline CDR1 GTSNPN, CDR2 SVGIG (reference sequence). Trimming removed 4 bases at V and 0 bases at J, with 3 bases between. The CDR3 length is 11 residues. CDR3 residues: CAWMVNTEAFF. CDR3 nucleotides: TGTGCCTGGATGGTGAACACTGAAGCTTTCTTT. Using reference TRBV30 and TRBJ1-1 for the parts outside the CDR3, the full variable domain is SQTIHQWPATLVQPVGSPLSLECTVEGTSNPNLYWYRQAAGRGLQLLFYSVGIGQISSEVPQNLSASRPQDRQFILSSKKLLLSDSGFYLCAWMVNTEAFFGQGTRLTVV.

This chain joins TRBV5-4 and TRBJ1-1; the match to TRBD1 covers 9 bases. Per germline, CDR1 SGHNT and CDR2 YYREEE (reference sequence). V dropped 4 bases and J dropped 1; count of bases not matched to a gene: 5. The CDR3 is 15 residues long. The CDR3 region is CASSVGTGQNTEAFF. The CDR3 nucleotides are TGTGCCAGCAGCGTGGGGACAGGGCAGAACACTGAAGCTTTCTTT.

The chain combines TRBV9 with TRBJ2-3, with 10 bases lining up with TRBD2. CDR3 length equals 17 residues. V trimming: 0 bases; J trimming: 0 bases; junction bases outside the gene matches: 4. CDR1 SGDLS and CDR2 YYNGEE come from the germline V gene. CDR3 amino acids: CASSVDSGRPSTDTQYF. The CDR3 region has the DNA TGTGCCAGCAGCGTAGATAGCGGGAGGCCCAGCACAGATACGCAGTATTTT.

The chain is built from TRBV28 and TRBJ2-7; D may be TRBD2 (5 bases). Germline CDR1 reads MDHEN; CDR2 reads SYDVKM. The length of the CDR3 is 11 residues. V was trimmed by 5 bases and J by 5 bases, leaving 7 bases between them. The CDR3 nucleotides read TGTGCCAGCAGTGTAGCGAACGAGCAGTACTTC. It specifies CASSVANEQYF. Complete variable domain (other parts from reference TRBV28 and TRBJ2-7): DVKVTQSSRYLVKRTGEKVFLECVQDMDHENMFWYRQDPGLGLRLIYFSYDVKMKEKGDIPEGYSVSREKKERFSLILESASTNQTSMYLCASSVANEQYFGPGTRLTVT.